This TCR beta chain was captured by sequencing in a study of blood T cell repertoires in COVID-19. Repertoires were generated with immunoSEQ multiplex PCR, while TCRdb's copy carries only in-frame clones and drops some. The repertoire holds a few hundred thousand clones, with roughly 85% as singletons. Germline V gene data show CDR1 as SGHRS and CDR2 as YFSETQ. CDR3 length: 14 amino acids. Trimming removed 0 bases from V and 4 bases from J, with 9 bases in between. The sequencing sample was made of PBMCs or T cells enriched from blood (not recorded which). V and J are TRBV5-1 and TRBJ2-3; TRBD1 is a possible D gene (6 bases). The sequence was obtained from a woman between 35 and 50 years old with acute COVID-19. This chain's CDR3 is CASSLARGSDTQYF. As DNA, the CDR3 is TGCGCCAGCAGCTTGGCAAGGGGGTCAGATACGCAGTATTTT.